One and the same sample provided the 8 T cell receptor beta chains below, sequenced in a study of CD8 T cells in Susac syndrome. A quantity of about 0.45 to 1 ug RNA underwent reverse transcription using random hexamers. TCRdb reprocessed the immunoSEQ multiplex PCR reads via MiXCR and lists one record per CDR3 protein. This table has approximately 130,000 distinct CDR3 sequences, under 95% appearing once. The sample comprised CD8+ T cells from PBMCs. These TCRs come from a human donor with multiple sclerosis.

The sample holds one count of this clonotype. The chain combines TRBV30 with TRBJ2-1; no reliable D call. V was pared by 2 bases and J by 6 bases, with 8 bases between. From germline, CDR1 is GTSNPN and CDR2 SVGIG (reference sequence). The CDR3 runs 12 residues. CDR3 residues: CAWSWGSNEQFF. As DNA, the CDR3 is TGTGCCTGGAGTTGGGGAAGCAATGAGCAGTTCTTC.

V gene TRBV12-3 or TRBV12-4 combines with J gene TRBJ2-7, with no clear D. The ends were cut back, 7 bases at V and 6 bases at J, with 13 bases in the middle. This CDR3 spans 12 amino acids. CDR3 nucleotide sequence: TGTGCCAGCAAATTGGGTGGAAGCGAGCAGTACTTC. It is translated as CASKLGGSEQYF.

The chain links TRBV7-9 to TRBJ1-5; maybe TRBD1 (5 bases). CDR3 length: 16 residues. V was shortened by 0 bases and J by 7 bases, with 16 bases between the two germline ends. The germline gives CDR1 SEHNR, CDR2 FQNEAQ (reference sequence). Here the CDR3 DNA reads TGTGCCAGCAGCTTAGCGGGAGCCGGGGCCGGGCAGCCCCAGCATTTT. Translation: CASSLAGAGAGQPQHF.

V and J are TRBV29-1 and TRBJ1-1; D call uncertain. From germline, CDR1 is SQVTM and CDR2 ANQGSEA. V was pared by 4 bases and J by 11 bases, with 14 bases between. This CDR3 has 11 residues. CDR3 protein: CSVGSGENAFF. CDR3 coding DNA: TGCAGCGTTGGGTCGGGTGAGAACGCTTTCTTT.

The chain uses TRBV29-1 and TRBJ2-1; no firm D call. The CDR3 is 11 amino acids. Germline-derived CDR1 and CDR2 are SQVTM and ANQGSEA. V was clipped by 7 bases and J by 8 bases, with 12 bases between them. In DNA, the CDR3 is TGCAGCGGCCTGATCGTCGATGAGCAGTTCTTC. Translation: CSGLIVDEQFF.

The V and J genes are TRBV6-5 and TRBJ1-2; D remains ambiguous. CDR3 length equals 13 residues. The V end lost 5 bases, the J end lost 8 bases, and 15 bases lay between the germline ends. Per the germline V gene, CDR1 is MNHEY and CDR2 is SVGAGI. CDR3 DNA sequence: TGTGCCAGCAGTCCATGGGAACAGAGAGGCTACACCTTC. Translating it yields CASSPWEQRGYTF.

Written as DNA, the CDR3 is TGTGCCAGCAGCCAAGTCGCGGCGGGACAGGGGTATGGCTACACCTTC. Translated, it gives CASSQVAAGQGYGYTF. The chain has TRBV3-1 and TRBJ1-2; 10 nucleotides match TRBD1. V lost 1 base to trimming and J lost 5 bases; unmatched junction nucleotides: 7. This CDR3 comprises 16 residues. From germline, CDR1 is LGHDT and CDR2 YNNKEL (reference sequence).

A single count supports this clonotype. The CDR3 DNA is TGTGCCAGCAGCTTATTGGGCAGAGAAGCTTTCTTT. Translating gives CASSLLGREAFF. The chain is built from TRBV11-2 and TRBJ1-1; D gene ambiguous. The CDR3 is made up of 12 amino acids. Per the germline V gene, CDR1 is SGHAT and CDR2 is FQNNGV. Trimming removed 2 bases at V and 8 bases at J, with 9 bases between.